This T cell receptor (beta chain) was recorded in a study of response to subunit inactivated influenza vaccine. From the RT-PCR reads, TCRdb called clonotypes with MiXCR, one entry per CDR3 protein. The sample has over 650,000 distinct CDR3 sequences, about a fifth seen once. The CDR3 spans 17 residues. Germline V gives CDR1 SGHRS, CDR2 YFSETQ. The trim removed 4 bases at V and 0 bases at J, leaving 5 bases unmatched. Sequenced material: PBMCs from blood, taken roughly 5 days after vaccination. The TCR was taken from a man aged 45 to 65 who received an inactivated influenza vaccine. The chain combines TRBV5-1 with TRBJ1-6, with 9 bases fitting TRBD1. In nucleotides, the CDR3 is TGCGCCAGCAGCCCGGGACAGGGAGACTCCTATAATTCACCCCTCCACTTT. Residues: CASSPGQGDSYNSPLHF. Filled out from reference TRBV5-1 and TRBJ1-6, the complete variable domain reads KAGVTQTPRYLIKTRGQQVTLSCSPISGHRSVSWYQQTPGQGLQFLFEYFSETQRNKGNFPGRFSGRQFSNSRSEMNVSTLELGDSALYLCASSPGQGDSYNSPLHFGNGTRLTVT.